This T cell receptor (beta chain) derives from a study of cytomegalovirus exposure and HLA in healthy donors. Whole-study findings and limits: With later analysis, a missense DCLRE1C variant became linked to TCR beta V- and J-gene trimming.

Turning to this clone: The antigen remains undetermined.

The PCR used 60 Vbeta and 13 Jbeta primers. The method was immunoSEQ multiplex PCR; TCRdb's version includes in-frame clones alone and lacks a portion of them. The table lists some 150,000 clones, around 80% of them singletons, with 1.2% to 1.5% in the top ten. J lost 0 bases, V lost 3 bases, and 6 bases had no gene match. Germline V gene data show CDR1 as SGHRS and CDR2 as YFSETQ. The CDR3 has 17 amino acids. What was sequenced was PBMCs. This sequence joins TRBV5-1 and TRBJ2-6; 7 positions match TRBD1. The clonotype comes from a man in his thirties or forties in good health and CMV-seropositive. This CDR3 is CASSSGTADSGANVLTF. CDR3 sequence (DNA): TGCGCCAGCAGCTCCGGGACAGCCGACTCTGGGGCCAACGTCCTGACTTTC.